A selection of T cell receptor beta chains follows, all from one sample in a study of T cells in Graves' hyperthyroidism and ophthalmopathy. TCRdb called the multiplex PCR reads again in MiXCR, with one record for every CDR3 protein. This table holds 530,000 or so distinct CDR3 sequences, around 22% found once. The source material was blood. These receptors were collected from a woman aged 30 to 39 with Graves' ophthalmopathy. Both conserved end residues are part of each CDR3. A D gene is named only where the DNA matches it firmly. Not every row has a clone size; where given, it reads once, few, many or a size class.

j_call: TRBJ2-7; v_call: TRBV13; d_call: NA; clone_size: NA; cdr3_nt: TGTGCCAGCAGCTTAGGTAGGGGGACCTCCTACGAGCAGTACTTC; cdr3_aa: CASSLGRGTSYEQYF
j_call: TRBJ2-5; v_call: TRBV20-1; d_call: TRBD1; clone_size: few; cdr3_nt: TGCAGTGCTAGAGAATTTGGGACAGGGTCCCAAGAGACCCAGTACTTC; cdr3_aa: CSAREFGTGSQETQYF
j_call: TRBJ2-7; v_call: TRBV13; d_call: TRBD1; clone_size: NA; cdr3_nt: TGTGCCAGCAGCGCGAAGACAGGGGGCTACGAGCAGTACTTC; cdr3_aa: CASSAKTGGYEQYF
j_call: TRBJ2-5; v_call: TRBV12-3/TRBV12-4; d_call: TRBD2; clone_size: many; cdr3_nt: TGTGCCAGCAGTTTAAGAGGTGGACTAGCGGGGACCCAAGAGACCCAGTACTTC; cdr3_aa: CASSLRGGLAGTQETQYF
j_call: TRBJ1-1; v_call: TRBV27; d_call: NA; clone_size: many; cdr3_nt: TGTGCCAGCCGATTATCCGAGGGGAACACTGAAGCTTTCTTT; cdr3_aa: CASRLSEGNTEAFF
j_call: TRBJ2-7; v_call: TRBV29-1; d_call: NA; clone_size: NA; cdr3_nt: TGCAGCGTTACCGCAAACAGAAGGTACTACGAGCAGTACTTC; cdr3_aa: CSVTANRRYYEQYF
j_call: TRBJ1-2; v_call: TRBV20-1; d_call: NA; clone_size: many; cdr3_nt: TGCAGTGCAACTCCAGGGTGGCCCTACTATGGCTACACCTTC; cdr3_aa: CSATPGWPYYGYTF
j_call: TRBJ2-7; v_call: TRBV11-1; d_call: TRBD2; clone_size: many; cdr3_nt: TGTGCCAGCAGCCAGACTCGGACTAGCGGACTCTCCTACGAGCAGTACTTC; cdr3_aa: CASSQTRTSGLSYEQYF
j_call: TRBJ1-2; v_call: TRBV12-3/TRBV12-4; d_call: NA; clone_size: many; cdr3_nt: TGTGCCAGCAGTAAATTGACTCGGGATGGGAGCTACACCTTC; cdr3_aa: CASSKLTRDGSYTF
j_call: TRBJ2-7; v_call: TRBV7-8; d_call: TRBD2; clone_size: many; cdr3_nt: TGTGCCAGCATCGTCCTCGGGGGGTCGTCCAACGAGCAGTACTTC; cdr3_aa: CASIVLGGSSNEQYF
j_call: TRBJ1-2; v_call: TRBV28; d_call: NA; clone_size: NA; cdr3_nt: TGTGCCAGCAGTTCTATCTCGTGGGATGGTTACACCTTC; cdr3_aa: CASSSISWDGYTF
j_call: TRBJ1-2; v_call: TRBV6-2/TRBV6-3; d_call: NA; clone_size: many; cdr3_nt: TGTGCCAGCACCGATCTCCAGGGGTACGAGGACTATGGCTACACCTTC; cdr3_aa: CASTDLQGYEDYGYTF
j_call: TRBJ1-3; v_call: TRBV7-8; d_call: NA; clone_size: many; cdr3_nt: TGTGCCAGCAGCTTAGACAGCAATACTGGAAACACCATATATTTT; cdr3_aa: CASSLDSNTGNTIYF
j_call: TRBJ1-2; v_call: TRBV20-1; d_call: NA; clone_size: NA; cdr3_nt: TGCAGTGCTAGTATGGAGGTTGGGGACTATGGCTACACCTTC; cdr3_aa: CSASMEVGDYGYTF
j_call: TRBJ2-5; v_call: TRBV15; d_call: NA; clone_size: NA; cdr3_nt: TGTGCCACCAGCAGAGCGGCTGCGGAGACCCAGTACTTC; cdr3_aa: CATSRAAAETQYF
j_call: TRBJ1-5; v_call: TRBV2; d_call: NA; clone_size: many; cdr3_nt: TGTGCCAGCAGTGTTAGAGATAATCAGCCCCAGCATTTT; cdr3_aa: CASSVRDNQPQHF